Presented here are 27 T cell receptor beta chains from one specimen sequenced in a study of T cells in Graves' hyperthyroidism and ophthalmopathy. Template material for amplifying TCR beta CDR3 regions consisted of RNA transcripts. HTBI primers were the set used in a first-round RT-PCR of the TCR CDR3. TCRdb used MiXCR to reprocess the multiplex PCR reads, holding one entry per CDR3 protein. The repertoire holds roughly 700,000 distinct CDR3 sequences, with 15% to 20% as singletons. The sample comprised blood. Receptors originate from a man between 45 and 60 years old with Graves' hyperthyroidism.

Concerning this clonotype: One end of the junction is discordant with germline, which a read error may explain. The CDR3 sequence: CASSQRQGNTGELLF. The CDR3 nucleotides are TGCGCCAGCAGCCAGAGACAGGGGAACACCGGGGAGCTGCTTTTT. The chain employs TRBV4-1 and TRBJ2-2; TRBD1 agrees at 8 bases. CDR3 length: 15 amino acids. Looked up from germline, CDR1 is MGHRA and CDR2 is YSYEKL.

In the case of this clonotype: A clone one base away is much larger, so this may be a read error. The chain joins TRBV5-1 to TRBJ2-3, with 7 bases aligning to TRBD1. V shed 4 bases and J 0 bases; nucleotides not matched to a gene: 5. Germline-derived CDR1 and CDR2 are SGHRS and YFSETQ. The CDR3 spans 15 residues. The CDR3 nucleotides are TGCGCCAGCAGCAAGCGACAGGGAAGCACAGATACGCAGTATTTT. Translating gives CASSKRQGSTDTQYF.

The table lists this clonotype with a few counts. The gene calls are TRBV20-1 and TRBJ2-7; 9 bases line up with TRBD1. The CDR3 length is 15 residues. With 1 base clipped from V and 2 bases from J, the junction kept 6 bases outside the gene matches. Germline V gives CDR1 DFQATT, CDR2 SNEGSKA (reference sequence). The CDR3 here is CSARGDRDFPYEQYF. In nucleotides, the CDR3 is TGCAGTGCTAGAGGGGACAGGGACTTTCCCTACGAGCAGTACTTC.

This clonotype was seen at least ten times. The V call is TRBV28, the J call TRBJ1-2, with unresolved D. The CDR3 spans 12 residues. Between the trimmed V and J ends, which lost 10 bases and 1 base, there was a span of 10 bases. Germline V lookup: CDR1 MDHEN, CDR2 SYDVKM. The CDR3 loop is CATAILNYGYTF. In nucleotides, the CDR3 is TGTGCCACCGCCATACTTAACTATGGCTACACCTTC.

This chain connects TRBV7-2 to TRBJ1-3; the D is unclear. V was pared by 1 base and J by 0 bases, with 10 bases between. The CDR3 length is 16 residues. Germline V gene sequence: CDR1 SGHTA, CDR2 FQGNSA. The CDR3 coding sequence is TGTGCCAGCAGCTTAGGAGGCCCGGCCTCTGGAAACACCATATATTTT. Its protein product is CASSLGGPASGNTIYF.

This clonotype was recorded at least ten times. The rearrangement joins TRBV7-2 to TRBJ1-6; D is unclear. The CDR3 extends over 15 amino acids. Germline V gene sequence: CDR1 SGHTA, CDR2 FQGNSA. Trimming removed 5 bases at V and 6 bases at J, with 14 bases between. The CDR3 DNA sequence: TGTGCCAGCAGCCGGGCTCAATCCACTAATTCACCCCTCCACTTT. Encoded protein: CASSRAQSTNSPLHF.

This clonotype was counted many times. The J gene is TRBJ2-1, the V gene TRBV5-1; 13 nucleotides align to TRBD2. Losses at the gene ends were 4 bases for V and 6 bases for J; bases not matched to a gene: 4. Per the germline V gene, CDR1 is SGHRS and CDR2 is YFSETQ. This CDR3 comprises 15 residues. The CDR3 DNA is TGCGCCAGCAGCCCCGGACTAGCGGGAGCCAATGAGCAGTTCTTC. This gives the protein CASSPGLAGANEQFF.

This clonotype was observed a few times. This chain connects TRBV12-3 or TRBV12-4 to TRBJ1-6, with TRBD1 matching 7 bases. The CDR3 is made up of 16 amino acids. The V gene end was trimmed by 1 base and the J gene end by 7 bases; junction bases not matched to a gene: 7. The CDR3 loop reads CASSLGQGLANSPLHF. Here the CDR3 DNA reads TGTGCCAGCAGTTTAGGACAGGGATTGGCGAATTCACCCCTCCACTTT.

This clonotype has at least ten counts. Here the CDR3 reads CASSQRTGFSEKLFF. The DNA of the CDR3 is TGTGCCAGCAGCCAAAGGACAGGGTTTAGTGAAAAACTGTTTTTT. V usage is TRBV28 and J usage is TRBJ1-4; 8 nucleotides line up with TRBD1. Per the germline V gene, CDR1 is MDHEN and CDR2 is SYDVKM. After removal of 6 bases from V and 7 bases from J, the junction contained 10 bases not matched to a gene. This CDR3 comprises 15 residues. The entire variable domain, with the rest obtained from reference TRBV28 and TRBJ1-4, is as follows: DVKVTQSSRYLVKRTGEKVFLECVQDMDHENMFWYRQDPGLGLRLIYFSYDVKMKEKGDIPEGYSVSREKKERFSLILESASTNQTSMYLCASSQRTGFSEKLFFGSGTQLSVL.

This clonotype came up many times. The chain links TRBV6-1 to TRBJ2-3, with 12 bases identical to TRBD2. In germline, CDR1 is MNHNS, CDR2 SASEGT. The junction had 6 bases not matched to a gene; V was cut back by 2 bases and J by 6 bases. The CDR3 totals 16 residues. CDR3 protein: CASSEMTSGSWDTQYF. As DNA, the CDR3 is TGTGCCAGCAGTGAAATGACTAGCGGGAGTTGGGATACGCAGTATTTT.

This clonotype was seen at least ten times. The J gene is TRBJ1-5, the V gene TRBV2, with no clear D. The germline CDR1 and CDR2 sequences are SNHLY and FYNNEI. This CDR3 is 15 amino acids long. V lost 1 base to trimming and J lost 1 base, with 8 bases between them. The CDR3 sequence: CASSEDQRSNQPQHF. The CDR3 region has the DNA TGTGCCAGCAGTGAAGACCAAAGGAGCAATCAGCCCCAGCATTTT.

This clonotype was counted many times. The V and J genes are TRBV28 and TRBJ2-1; maybe TRBD2 (6 bases). CDR1 and CDR2 from the germline V gene are MDHEN and SYDVKM. CDR3 length: 14 amino acids. V was cut by 5 bases and J by 8 bases, with 16 bases left in between. Here the CDR3 DNA reads TGTGCCAGCAGTCCGGAGCGGGTAACAGATGAGCAGTTCTTC. Translated: CASSPERVTDEQFF.

This clonotype was found many times. The J gene is TRBJ2-2, the V gene TRBV2; no reliable D call. Looked up from germline, CDR1 is SNHLY and CDR2 is FYNNEI. The CDR3 extends over 13 amino acids. Trimming left V 3 bases short and J 7 bases short, with 9 bases between. CDR3 DNA: TGTGCCAGCAGTGACGGTTACATCGGGGAGCTGTTTTTT. It is translated as CASSDGYIGELFF.

The CDR3 sequence is CSASVQETIQYF. The CDR3 coding sequence is TGCAGTGCTAGCGTTCAGGAGACCATTCAGTACTTC. This chain joins TRBV20-1 and TRBJ2-4; D is undetermined. There are 12 residues in the CDR3. Per the germline V gene, CDR1 is DFQATT and CDR2 is SNEGSKA (reference sequence). V lost 3 bases, J lost 9 bases, and 12 bases lay in between.

This clonotype was recorded at least ten times. V and J are TRBV7-2 and TRBJ2-5, with D hard to call. CDR1 SGHTA and CDR2 FQGNSA come from the germline V gene. The length of the CDR3 is 12 residues. V was clipped by 4 bases and J by 5 bases, with 8 bases between them. The CDR3 coding sequence is TGTGCCAGCAGCTCATTTACGGAGACCCAGTACTTC. The encoded protein is CASSSFTETQYF.

Comments on this clonotype: This may be a read error, as it is one base from a much larger clone. The genes are TRBV19 and TRBJ1-6; D may be TRBD1 (6 bases). Trimming stripped 5 bases from V and 0 bases from J, with 11 bases between. This CDR3 spans 16 amino acids. Germline loops: CDR1 LNHDA, CDR2 SQIVND (reference sequence). CDR3 nucleotide sequence: TGTGCCAGTAGTCCAATGGACAGCTCCTATAATTCACCCCTCCACTTT. Its protein product is CASSPMDSSYNSPLHF.

This clonotype was detected a few times. V and J are TRBV19 and TRBJ2-7; maybe TRBD1 (5 bases). The CDR3 contains 11 residues. The germline V and J ends were trimmed by 8 bases and 3 bases, with 8 bases remaining between them. Germline values: CDR1 LNHDA, CDR2 SQIVND (reference sequence). CDR3 bases: TGTGCCAGTGGAACAGGCTACGAGCAGTACTTC. Its protein product is CASGTGYEQYF. Full variable domain (rest looked up from reference TRBV19 and TRBJ2-7): DGGITQSPKYLFRKEGQNVTLSCEQNLNHDAMYWYRQDPGQGLRLIYYSQIVNDFQKGDIAEGYSVSREKKESFPLTVTSAQKNPTAFYLCASGTGYEQYFGPGTRLTVT.

This rearrangement joins TRBV7-9 to TRBJ2-7; TRBD1 might be the D (6 bases). Germline V CDR1 and CDR2: SEHNR, FQNEAQ (reference sequence). V lost 4 bases to trimming and J lost 6 bases, with 16 bases between them. This CDR3 region has 14 residues. As DNA, the CDR3 is TGTGCCAGCAGCTATACACAGGGAGTGAGCGAGCAGTACTTC. Translation gives CASSYTQGVSEQYF.

This clonotype was seen repeatedly, ten times or more. The CDR3 sequence: CSARVPLNLAGGMSDTQYF. For the CDR3, the DNA is TGCAGTGCTAGAGTACCCCTTAACCTAGCGGGAGGAATGTCAGATACGCAGTATTTT. The genes are TRBV20-1 and TRBJ2-3; 11 bases fit TRBD2. V lost 1 base, J lost 4 bases, and 16 bases stayed unmatched. This CDR3 has 19 amino acids. Germline V CDR1 and CDR2: DFQATT, SNEGSKA (reference sequence).

V usage is TRBV28 and J usage is TRBJ2-7; no clear D gene. This CDR3 has 15 amino acids. Trimming removed 1 base from V and 5 bases from J, with 15 bases in between. CDR1 MDHEN and CDR2 SYDVKM come from the germline V gene. The CDR3 reads CASSLSASFVNEQYF. CDR3 sequence (DNA): TGTGCCAGCAGTTTATCGGCCAGTTTTGTCAACGAGCAGTACTTC.

The chain uses TRBV5-1 and TRBJ2-3; D uncertain. V was shortened by 4 bases and J by 7 bases, with 13 bases between the two germline ends. The CDR3 is 13 amino acids. Germline lookup yields CDR1 SGHRS and CDR2 YFSETQ. As DNA, the CDR3 is TGCGCCAGCAGCCCGGGTGAGGTGCATACGCAGTATTTT. This encodes CASSPGEVHTQYF.

This clonotype has just a few counts. The chain uses TRBV28 and TRBJ2-1; D gene uncertain. The CDR3 spans 13 residues. V lost 5 bases and J 5 bases, leaving 10 bases between the germline ends. Germline assignment: CDR1 MDHEN and CDR2 SYDVKM. CDR3 amino acids: CASSDDKDNEQFF. The CDR3 nucleotides are TGTGCCAGCAGTGACGACAAGGACAATGAGCAGTTCTTC.

This clonotype was counted many times. V and J are TRBV30 and TRBJ1-1; D call uncertain. With 0 bases removed from V and 2 bases from J, the gap between germline ends came to 4 bases. Germline CDR1 and CDR2: GTSNPN and SVGIG (reference sequence). The CDR3 sequence is 12 residues long. The CDR3 sequence: CAWSVTNTEAFF. CDR3 sequence (DNA): TGTGCCTGGAGTGTAACAAACACTGAAGCTTTCTTT.

The sample holds many counts of this clonotype. V usage is TRBV2 and J usage is TRBJ2-3; D is possibly TRBD2 (6 bases). V was cut by 7 bases and J by 2 bases, with 16 bases left in between. CDR3 length equals 15 residues. CDR1 and CDR2 (germline): SNHLY, FYNNEI. CDR3: CASTEAGGLTDTQYF. As DNA, the CDR3 is TGTGCCAGCACAGAGGCAGGAGGGCTCACAGATACGCAGTATTTT.

This clonotype has a count of ten or more. This sequence joins TRBV12-3 or TRBV12-4 and TRBJ1-6; D remains unclear. Trimming stripped 1 base from V and 5 bases from J, with 9 bases between. The CDR3 has 15 residues. DNA of the CDR3: TGTGCCAGCAGTTTAGAGTCCCCCAATAATTCACCCCTCCACTTT. Its protein is CASSLESPNNSPLHF.

The sample holds a few counts of this clonotype. The chain uses TRBV11-2 and TRBJ2-7; D tentatively fits TRBD1 or TRBD2 (5 bases each). V was cut by 4 bases and J by 0 bases, with 13 bases left in between. Germline values: CDR1 SGHAT, CDR2 FQNNGV. This CDR3 contains 15 residues. The CDR3 coding sequence is TGTGCCAGCAGCTATGGGACGGAGGTCTCCTACGAGCAGTACTTC. Protein sequence: CASSYGTEVSYEQYF.

The V call is TRBV6-1, the J call TRBJ1-2; perhaps TRBD1 as D (5 bases). Germline CDR1 is MNHNS and CDR2 is SASEGT. V was cut by 5 bases and J by 3 bases, with 16 bases left in between. The CDR3 loop spans 15 amino acids. CDR3 sequence: CASSLGGSRDYGYTF. The CDR3, as DNA: TGTGCCAGCAGTCTGGGGGGTTCGAGGGACTATGGCTACACCTTC.